The 18 T cell receptor beta chains presented below share a single source sample, sequenced in a study of T cells in women clearing cervical HPV infection. The method was immunoSEQ multiplex PCR; TCRdb's version includes in-frame clones alone and lacks a portion of them. Its table lists 25,000 to 35,000 clones. The sample was blood buffy coat. The source is a woman between 18 and 69 years old with a cervical HPV16 infection that either progressed to CIN3+ or cleared (not recorded which).

Comments on this clone: The read halts 3 residues ahead of the CDR3 end, with the missing end drawn from the germline J gene. The V gene is TRBV19, the J gene TRBJ2-3; 7 nucleotides agree with TRBD1. The germline gives CDR1 LNHDA, CDR2 SQIVND (reference sequence). CDR3 length equals 15 residues. CDR3 sequence reads: CASSLNRGPQETQYF. CDR3 DNA, as far as it was read: TGTGCCAGTAGTCTCAACAGGGGACCTCAAGAGACG. The full variable domain, in which reference TRBV19 and TRBJ2-3 provide the parts outside the CDR3, is DGGITQSPKYLFRKEGQNVTLSCEQNLNHDAMYWYRQDPGQGLRLIYYSQIVNDFQKGDIAEGYSVSREKKESFPLTVTSAQKNPTAFYLCASSLNRGPQETQYFGPGTRLTVL.

For this clone: The read finishes 3 residues shy of the CDR3 end, and the germline J gene is used to complete it. V and J are TRBV19 and TRBJ1-2; no reliable D call. This CDR3 contains 14 residues. Germline CDR1 and CDR2: LNHDA and SQIVND (reference sequence). The CDR3 bases that were read are TGTGCCAGTAGCGGTCGGGGAACCAAAAACATC. Translating it yields CASSGRGTKNI. The whole CDR3 sequence is CASSGRGTKNIYTF.

In regard to this clone: The read ends 3 residues early relative to the CDR3; the germline J gene fills the gap. This rearrangement joins TRBV30 to TRBJ2-2; D is ambiguous. This CDR3 has 13 residues. Germline V lookup: CDR1 GTSNPN, CDR2 SVGIG (reference sequence). CDR3 bases read: TGTGCCTGGAGTTTTGGTCAAGGTTCACCG. It yields the protein CAWSFGQGSP. The whole CDR3 reads CAWSFGQGSPLFF.

Notes on this clone: The read stops 3 residues short of the end of the CDR3; the missing end is completed from the germline J gene. The rearrangement links TRBV7-2 to TRBJ2-5, with 9 bases identical to TRBD2. The V segment lost 1 base and the J segment 5 bases; nucleotides outside the gene matches: 2. The CDR3 runs 14 residues. The germline gives CDR1 SGHTA, CDR2 FQGNSA. CDR3 region: CASSLETSGETQYF. CDR3 bases read: TGTGCCAGCAGCTTAGAGACTAGCGGTGAGACC.

Comment on this clone: The CDR3 extends 3 residues past the end of the read, so its final part is completed from the germline J gene. The V and J genes are TRBV20-1 and TRBJ2-3; TRBD2 matches 9 bases. The germline CDR1 and CDR2 sequences are DFQATT and SNEGSKA (reference sequence). This CDR3 spans 14 amino acids. Trimming removed 3 bases from V and 6 bases from J; junction bases left unmatched: 7. The sequenced CDR3 bases are TGCAGTGCTAGCGCGGGAGGGCCAGTGGATACG. This translates into CSASAGGPVDT. The full CDR3 protein is CSASAGGPVDTQYF.

Turning to this clone: Read coverage stops 3 residues before the CDR3 terminus; the germline J gene supplies the remainder. V is TRBV5-4 and J is TRBJ1-2; TRBD1 matches 9 bases. CDR1 is SGHNT and CDR2 is YYREEE in the germline V gene (reference sequence). The CDR3 runs to 14 residues. Partial CDR3 DNA: TGTGCCAGCAGCCGCGGGACAGGGTCCTACGAC. It specifies CASSRGTGSYD. The CDR3, in full, reads CASSRGTGSYDYTF.

As concerns this clone: Sequencing ends 3 residues short of the CDR3 end; the germline J gene provides the rest. Other nucleotide sequences from this sample produce the same CDR3. This chain connects TRBV6-1 to TRBJ1-3; maybe TRBD1 (6 bases). With 4 bases removed from V and 4 bases from J, the gap between germline ends came to 11 bases. CDR1 and CDR2 (germline): MNHNS, SASEGT. There are 14 residues in the CDR3. CDR3 DNA (partial): TGTGCCAGCAGTGCGACTGACAGGGGAAACACC. Encoded protein: CASSATDRGNT. The whole CDR3 reads CASSATDRGNTIYF.

Note on this clone: The read finishes 3 residues shy of the CDR3 end, and the germline J gene is used to complete it. The genes are TRBV7-9 and TRBJ2-5, with D possibly matching TRBD1 (6 bases). Germline CDR1 reads SEHNR; CDR2 reads FQNEAQ (reference sequence). This CDR3 spans 14 amino acids. The V and J ends lost 8 bases and 1 base respectively, with 14 bases between them. This chain's CDR3 is CASGDNRVQETQYF. The CDR3 DNA, read in part, is TGTGCCAGCGGCGACAACAGGGTCCAAGAGACC.

As concerns this clone: Sequencing ends 3 residues short of the CDR3 end; the germline J gene provides the rest. This chain joins TRBV5-3 and TRBJ2-1; D possibly corresponds to TRBD1 (6 bases). Being an ORF, TRBV5-3 has a function that is uncertain. The V and J ends lost 0 bases and 6 bases respectively, with 13 bases between them. CDR3 length: 15 residues. CDR3 residues: CARSLGRKGVNEQFF. CDR3 DNA (partial): TGTGCCAGAAGCTTGGGTAGGAAGGGGGTCAATGAG.

As regards this clone: The CDR3 end is not reached by the read, which stops 3 residues before it; the germline J gene fills it in. The chain recombines TRBV2 with TRBJ1-4, with 8 bases identical to TRBD1. The CDR3 loop spans 14 amino acids. The germline gives CDR1 SNHLY, CDR2 FYNNEI. V gave up 5 bases and J gave up 2 bases; unmatched junction bases: 1. Incomplete CDR3 DNA: TGTGCCAGCAGTAGGGACAGGACTAATGAAAAA. Protein product: CASSRDRTNEK. The entire CDR3 is CASSRDRTNEKLFF.

On this clone itself: The read terminates 3 residues ahead of where the CDR3 ends, so the germline J gene completes it. J is TRBJ2-3 and V is TRBV28, with 9 bases fitting TRBD2. This CDR3 contains 14 residues. Germline CDR1 and CDR2: MDHEN and SYDVKM. The ends lost 2 bases at V and 6 bases at J; junction bases unmatched: 3. The covered CDR3 bases are TGTGCCAGCAGTTTAGAGCGGGAGGCGGATACG. Translated, it gives CASSLEREADT. The entire CDR3 is CASSLEREADTQYF.

About this clone: Read sequence stops 3 residues before the CDR3 end, and the germline J gene provides the missing end. The chain recombines TRBV5-1 with TRBJ2-6, with D unclear. This CDR3 is 16 amino acids long. The germline CDR1 and CDR2 sequences are SGHRS and YFSETQ. V lost 3 bases, J lost 0 bases, and 10 bases lay in between. Incomplete CDR3 DNA: TGCGCCAGCAGCTCCTACCATTCCTCTGGGGCCAACGTC. This translates into CASSSYHSSGANV. In full, the CDR3 reads CASSSYHSSGANVLTF.

Details on this clone: The CDR3 goes on 3 residues after the read ends, and that part is filled in from the germline J gene. This chain links TRBV20-1 with TRBJ1-1; TRBD1 might be the D (5 bases). The CDR3 extends over 14 amino acids. Germline CDR1 is DFQATT and CDR2 is SNEGSKA (reference sequence). V lost 2 bases, J lost 3 bases, and 13 bases lay in between. CDR3 protein: CSARQGGSDTEAFF. The DNA read from the CDR3 is TGCAGTGCTAGACAGGGAGGTTCCGACACTGAA.

Of note for this clone: The read ends 3 residues early relative to the CDR3; the germline J gene fills the gap. The chain uses TRBV7-9 and TRBJ2-1, with TRBD2 matching over 7 bases. V trimming: 4 bases; J trimming: 7 bases; junction bases outside the gene matches: 7. CDR1 is SEHNR, CDR2 FQNEAQ, per germline (reference sequence). CDR3 size: 14 residues. The chain's CDR3 is CASSWSGGRNEQFF. The CDR3 bases that were read are TGTGCCAGCAGCTGGAGTGGCGGGAGAAATGAG.

Turning to this clone: One end of the junction does not line up with germline, which may come from a read error. Sequencing ends 3 residues short of the CDR3 end; the germline J gene provides the rest. The chain combines TRBV4-2 with TRBJ2-3, with 7 nucleotides matching TRBD1. Per germline, CDR1 LGHNA and CDR2 YNFKEQ. This CDR3 has 16 amino acids. The covered CDR3 bases are TGCGCCAGCAGCCAATCCCGGGACAGACTAACTCATACG. Residues: CASSQSRDRLTHT. The whole CDR3 sequence reads CASSQSRDRLTHTQYF.

Turning to this clone: The CDR3 goes on 3 residues after the read ends, and that part is filled in from the germline J gene. V is TRBV15 and J is TRBJ2-1, with 9 bases identical to TRBD2. Germline values: CDR1 LNHNV, CDR2 YYDKDF (reference sequence). The CDR3 runs 15 residues. The V gene end was trimmed by 1 base and the J gene end by 8 bases; junction bases not matched to a gene: 6. The DNA read from the CDR3 is TGTGCCACCAGCAGAGTTGGAGCGGGAGGTCATGAG. Residues: CATSRVGAGGHE. The entire CDR3 is CATSRVGAGGHEQFF.

In the case of this clone: The read falls 3 residues short of the CDR3 end, and the missing part is taken from the germline J gene. This sample also contains other DNA sequences that code for the same CDR3. The chain links TRBV5-1 to TRBJ2-5; 8 nucleotides align to TRBD1. Trimming took 4 bases from V and 0 from J; bases not matched to a gene: 8. The V gene's germline CDR1 is SGHRS and CDR2 YFSETQ. The CDR3 loop spans 16 amino acids. CDR3 region: CASSGGTGGYQETQYF. The CDR3 DNA, read in part, is TGCGCCAGCAGCGGGGGGACAGGAGGGTACCAAGAGACC.

As regards this clone: From the germline J gene comes the end of the CDR3, since the read stops 3 residues before it. The V call is TRBV20-1, the J call TRBJ2-3; 7 bases are shared with TRBD2. The CDR3 totals 15 residues. The V and J ends lost 3 bases and 1 base, in that order; junction bases with no gene match: 7. The V gene's germline CDR1 is DFQATT and CDR2 SNEGSKA (reference sequence). Incomplete CDR3 DNA: TGCAGTGCTAGCTCTCCTGCGGGAGGCACAGATACG. The encoded protein is CSASSPAGGTDT. The entire CDR3 sequence reads CSASSPAGGTDTQYF.